This TCR beta chain originates from a study of blood T cell repertoires in COVID-19. Study at large: Material from acute and convalescent COVID-19 was sourced from the United States, Italy and Spain. From T cells, B-cell-depleted T cells, or PBMCs came the material, which was cDNA or gDNA.

The CDR3 covers 14 residues. The germline CDR1 and CDR2 sequences are MDHEN and SYDVKM. Trimming removed 2 bases at V and 4 bases at J, with 9 bases between. To note about this clone: This CDR3 is also generated by other DNA sequences in the sample.

Per the study methods: Using reference gene primer amplification, nucleated cell counts were estimated. Libraries were prepared by immunoSEQ multiplex PCR; TCRdb keeps only in-frame clonotypes and omits some of them. D and trimming were read from the DNA, whereas the V and J calls and clone size are those reported in that table. The table includes 200,000 to 300,000 clones, about 80% detected once. The receptor comes from a woman aged 80 or older with acute or convalescent COVID-19. V gene TRBV28 combines with J gene TRBJ1-5; D may be TRBD1 (5 bases). Sequencing used peripheral blood. As DNA, the CDR3 is TGTGCCAGCAGTTTAGGGGCCCCTAATCAGCCCCAGCATTTT. It codes for CASSLGAPNQPQHF.